What follows is one TCR beta chain and its context. In the authors' methods: Estimation of nucleated cell counts was performed using reference gene primer amplification. Clones were read by immunoSEQ multiplex PCR, and TCRdb kept only the in-frame ones, dropping some. V and J calls and clone size are copied from that table; D and trimming were computed from the DNA. This sample carries 160,000 or so clones, roughly 84% of them seen once, and the ten largest clones take approximately 1%. This entry is derived from a study of blood T cell repertoires in COVID-19. Background on the study: Sites in the United States, Italy and Spain provided acute and convalescent COVID-19 samples. The cDNA or gDNA used as material had been derived from T cells, B-cell-depleted T cells, or PBMCs.

The V and J ends lost 6 bases and 0 bases respectively, with 6 bases between them. This CDR3 has 13 residues. Germline assignment: CDR1 LGHNT and CDR2 FRNRAP. This clonotype originated in a man aged 40-55 years with acute or convalescent COVID-19. Material for sequencing was peripheral blood. The genes are TRBV12-5 and TRBJ1-3; possibly TRBD1 for D (6 bases). CDR3 amino acids: CASGQGSGNTIYF. CDR3 DNA sequence: TGTGCTAGTGGACAGGGCTCTGGAAACACCATATATTTT.